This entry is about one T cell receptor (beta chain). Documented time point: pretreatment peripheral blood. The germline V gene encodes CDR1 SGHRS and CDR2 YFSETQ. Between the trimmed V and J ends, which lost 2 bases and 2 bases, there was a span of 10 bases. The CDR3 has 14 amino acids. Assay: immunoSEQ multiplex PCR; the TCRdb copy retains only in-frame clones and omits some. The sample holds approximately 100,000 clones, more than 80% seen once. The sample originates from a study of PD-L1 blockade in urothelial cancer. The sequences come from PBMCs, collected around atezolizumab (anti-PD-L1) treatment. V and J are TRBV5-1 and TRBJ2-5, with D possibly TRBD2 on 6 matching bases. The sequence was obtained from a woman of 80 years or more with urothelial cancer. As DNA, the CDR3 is TGCGCCAGCAGCTTCGGGGGAGTTCAAGAGACCCAGTACTTC. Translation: CASSFGGVQETQYF.